This note documents a single TCR beta chain sequence. Its target is not known. The CDR3 length is 14 residues. Trimming at V came to 2 bases and at J to 3 bases, leaving 3 bases not matched to a gene. Germline V gene data show CDR1 as SGHDT and CDR2 as YYEEEE. The sample is drawn from a study of cytomegalovirus exposure and HLA in healthy donors. Findings and limits, study-wide: After further analysis at a later stage, 16,951 TCR beta sequences were associated with HLA alleles at 0.05 false discovery rate. Most observed TCR sequences were rare, whereas some public TCRs were detected in many donors. Within an earlier analysis, most TCR beta V segments proved productive either about 87% or about 30% of the time.

In the PCR, 60 Vbeta and 13 Jbeta primers were used. In the authors' workflow: About 10 million shared chains were among approximately 80 million unique TCR beta chains counted in a later analysis. Libraries were prepared by immunoSEQ multiplex PCR; TCRdb keeps only in-frame clonotypes and omits some of them. For V, J and clone size, that table is used; D and trimming come from the DNA. In the table there are 95,000 to 150,000 clones, around 66% of which are singletons. V gene TRBV5-6 combines with J gene TRBJ2-3, with 7 bases identical to TRBD1. The sequenced material came from PBMCs. This receptor was taken from a man younger than 35 in good health and CMV-seronegative. The CDR3 nucleotides are TGTGCCAGCAGCTTAAGGACAGGTACAGATACGCAGTATTTT. This codes for CASSLRTGTDTQYF.